The clone carrying this TCR beta chain has a single count. Its antigen is unknown. The data were taken from a study of cytomegalovirus exposure and HLA in healthy donors. Study-level points and caveats: Earlier analysis looked at TCR beta V segments, and most were productive about 90% or about 30% of the time. The likely origin of a cluster of highly shared sequence variants was a sequencing artifact.

Likely unrecorded immune exposures existed in these nominally healthy donors. Vbeta (60) and Jbeta (13) primers were used in the PCR. TCRdb keeps only in-frame clones here, not all; method: immunoSEQ multiplex PCR. This table has around 110,000 clones, roughly 80% appearing once. Germline V gene data show CDR1 as SSHAT and CDR2 as FNYEAQ (reference sequence). This CDR3 has 14 residues. The germline V and J ends were trimmed by 5 bases and 2 bases, with 12 bases remaining between them. Material: PBMCs. J is TRBJ2-5 and V is TRBV7-7, with D perhaps TRBD2 (5 bases). This TCR came from a man younger than 45 in good health and CMV-seropositive. This CDR3 is CASSATSGQETQYF. The CDR3 DNA reads TGTGCCAGCAGCGCGACCTCGGGGCAAGAGACCCAGTACTTC.